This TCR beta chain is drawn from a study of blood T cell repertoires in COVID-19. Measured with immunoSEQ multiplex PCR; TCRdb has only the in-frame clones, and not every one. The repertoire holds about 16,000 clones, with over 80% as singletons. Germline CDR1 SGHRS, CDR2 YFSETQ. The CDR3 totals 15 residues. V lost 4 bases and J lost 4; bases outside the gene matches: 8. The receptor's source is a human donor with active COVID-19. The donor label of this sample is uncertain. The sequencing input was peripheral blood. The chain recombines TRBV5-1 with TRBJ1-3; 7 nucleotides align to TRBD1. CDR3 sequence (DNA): TGCGCCAGCAGCCCAGTCCCGGGACAGGGAAACACCATATATTTT. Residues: CASSPVPGQGNTIYF.